The 24 T cell receptor beta chains below come from one sample, sequenced in a study of T cell responses to AZD1222 COVID-19 vaccine. The repertoire was sequenced with immunoSEQ multiplex PCR; TCRdb's copy has only in-frame clones and lacks some. The sample records approximately 150,000 clones, 92% being singletons. The sequences come from peripheral blood, collected on day 0 of AZD1222 vaccination. The receptors come from an adult in good health.

The gene calls are TRBV7-9 and TRBJ1-1; D unresolved. Germline CDR1 is SEHNR and CDR2 is FQNEAQ (reference sequence). The V end was cut by 7 bases, the J end by 4 bases, with 13 bases between. The CDR3 spans 13 residues. CDR3 bases: TGTGCCAGCACCCGGCCGGGTGGCACTGAAGCTTTCTTT. Translating it yields CASTRPGGTEAFF.

This clone was counted once. The J gene is TRBJ1-1, the V gene TRBV28; the match to TRBD1 covers 9 bases. Trimming cost V 6 bases and J 3 bases; bases outside gene matches: 2. The CDR3 is 13 residues long. Germline V CDR1 and CDR2: MDHEN, SYDVKM. The CDR3 nucleotides are TGTGCCAGCAGAAGGACAGGGGACACTGAAGCTTTCTTT. It translates to CASRRTGDTEAFF.

The chain uses TRBV2 and TRBJ2-2, with 9 bases matching TRBD1. The germline V gene encodes CDR1 SNHLY and CDR2 FYNNEI. Germline trimming cut 5 bases from V and 2 bases from J; bases unmatched to any gene: 6. The CDR3 loop spans 16 amino acids. This CDR3 reads CASSLQGAVNTGELFF. For the CDR3, the DNA is TGTGCCAGCAGTTTACAGGGGGCGGTCAACACCGGGGAGCTGTTTTTT.

The genes are TRBV4-1 and TRBJ1-1; D is unresolved. Per the germline V gene, CDR1 is MGHRA and CDR2 is YSYEKL. The CDR3 loop spans 14 amino acids. Trimming stripped 0 bases from V and 3 bases from J, with 8 bases between. CDR3 DNA sequence: TGCGCCAGCAGCCAAGATTCACGGTACACTGAAGCTTTCTTT. Amino acids: CASSQDSRYTEAFF.

The chain uses TRBV7-2 and TRBJ1-1, with 9 bases fitting TRBD1. Losses at the gene ends were 2 bases for V and 1 base for J; bases not matched to a gene: 11. CDR1 is SGHTA, CDR2 FQGNSA, per germline. The CDR3 contains 18 residues. In nucleotides, the CDR3 is TGTGCCAGCAGCTTATTCCCTCGAGGGACAGGGAAGAACACTGAAGCTTTCTTT. It translates to CASSLFPRGTGKNTEAFF.

The chain couples TRBV29-1 to TRBJ1-2; D is uncertain. This CDR3 comprises 10 residues. Germline V gene lookup returns CDR1 SQVTM and CDR2 ANQGSEA. V shed 1 base and J shed 13 bases, with 10 bases lying between them. CDR3 region: CSVEVGRPTF. The CDR3 DNA sequence: TGCAGCGTTGAAGTCGGCAGGCCCACCTTC.

This clone was counted a single time. This chain's CDR3 is CASRDGQQLAKNIQYF. Written as DNA, the CDR3 is TGTGCCAGTAGGGACGGACAGCAGCTAGCCAAAAACATTCAGTACTTC. The rearrangement uses TRBV19 and TRBJ2-4; a possible D gene is TRBD1 (6 bases). The V and J ends lost 6 bases and 0 bases respectively, with 15 bases between them. The CDR3 length is 16 residues. Germline CDR1 is LNHDA and CDR2 is SQIVND (reference sequence).

The chain combines TRBV27 with TRBJ1-4, with 8 bases identical to TRBD1. The CDR3 loop spans 14 amino acids. The junction had 9 bases not matched to a gene; V was cut back by 8 bases and J by 7 bases. The germline gives CDR1 MNHEY, CDR2 SMNVEV (reference sequence). The CDR3 sequence is CASSRTGWGEKLFF. The CDR3 DNA follows: TGTGCCAGCTCGCGGACAGGGTGGGGTGAAAAACTGTTTTTT.

The J gene is TRBJ1-2, the V gene TRBV7-2; a possible D gene is TRBD1 (6 bases). Between the trimmed V and J ends, which lost 5 bases and 2 bases, there was a span of 21 bases. The CDR3 consists of 17 residues. Germline CDR1 reads SGHTA; CDR2 reads FQGNSA. The CDR3 bases are TGTGCCAGCAGCGAAGGGGGGGGCGGCAGGGCGAACTATGGCTACACCTTC. It is translated as CASSEGGGGRANYGYTF.

This chain connects TRBV3-1 (or the pseudogene TRBV3-2) to TRBJ2-3; the D is unclear. V was trimmed by 1 base and J by 3 bases, leaving 11 bases between them. CDR1 and CDR2 from the germline V gene are LGHDT and YNNKEL (reference sequence). CDR3 length: 15 amino acids. In DNA form, the CDR3 reads TGTGCCAGCAGCCAAGTTGTGGGCACAACAGATACGCAGTATTTT. Translating gives CASSQVVGTTDTQYF.

The chain employs TRBV28 and TRBJ2-2; no clear D. The CDR3 runs to 14 residues. Germline V CDR1 and CDR2: MDHEN, SYDVKM. V was clipped by 5 bases and J by 5 bases, with 12 bases between them. The CDR3: CASSPSPVTGELFF. CDR3 DNA sequence: TGTGCCAGCAGTCCCTCCCCGGTAACCGGGGAGCTGTTTTTT.

The J gene is TRBJ1-1, the V gene TRBV19; D ambiguous. Trimming pared 5 bases from V and 1 base from J, leaving 8 bases between. The V gene's germline CDR1 is LNHDA and CDR2 SQIVND (reference sequence). The CDR3 runs 13 residues. The chain's CDR3 is CASSPPGNTEAFF. The CDR3 coding sequence is TGTGCCAGTAGTCCCCCGGGGAACACTGAAGCTTTCTTT.

The rearrangement uses TRBV4-2 and TRBJ2-7, with 12 bases aligning to TRBD2. Germline V lookup: CDR1 LGHNA, CDR2 YNFKEQ. The CDR3 is made up of 18 amino acids. Losses at the gene ends were 0 bases for V and 5 bases for J; bases not matched to a gene: 11. CDR3 in DNA: TGTGCCAGCAGCCAAGATTTGCCTAGCGGGGGGGCCGGGGACGAGCAGTACTTC. Its translation: CASSQDLPSGGAGDEQYF.

CDR3 sequence (DNA): TGCAGCGTCAAGGGATCGATGAACACCGGGGAGCTGTTTTTT. This encodes CSVKGSMNTGELFF. The genes are TRBV29-1 and TRBJ2-2, with D unresolved. The V end lost 6 bases, the J end lost 1 base, and 12 bases lay between the germline ends. The germline CDR1 and CDR2 sequences are SQVTM and ANQGSEA. CDR3 length: 14 residues.

The chain carries TRBV15 and TRBJ2-1; 7 bases align to TRBD2. Germline trimming cut 0 bases from V and 2 bases from J; bases unmatched to any gene: 7. CDR1 and CDR2 (germline): LNHNV, YYDKDF (reference sequence). This CDR3 contains 17 residues. CDR3 sequence (DNA): TGTGCCACCAGCAGAGATCGAGGCGGGAGCCCCTACAATGAGCAGTTCTTC. Its protein product is CATSRDRGGSPYNEQFF.

This chain uses TRBV10-3 with TRBJ2-3; D gene unclear. This CDR3 is 14 amino acids long. The germline V gene encodes CDR1 ENHRY and CDR2 SYGVKD. The V and J ends lost 4 bases and 2 bases respectively, with 10 bases between them. CDR3 residues: CAISVRLPTDTQYF. The CDR3 nucleotides read TGTGCCATCAGTGTACGCCTTCCCACAGATACGCAGTATTTT.

J is TRBJ2-5 and V is TRBV9; 7 bases are a match to TRBD2. The CDR3 extends over 14 amino acids. CDR1 and CDR2 from the germline V gene are SGDLS and YYNGEE. V was clipped by 1 base and J by 1 base; unmatched bases: 1. CDR3 in DNA: TGTGCCAGCAGCGTAACTAGCGCCCAAGAGACCCAGTACTTC. Amino acid sequence: CASSVTSAQETQYF. Variable domain in full (rest from reference TRBV9 and TRBJ2-5): DSGVTQTPKHLITATGQRVTLRCSPRSGDLSVYWYQQSLDQGLQFLIQYYNGEERAKGNILERFSAQQFPDLHSELNLSSLELGDSALYFCASSVTSAQETQYFGPGTRLLVL.

The rearrangement links TRBV6-6 to TRBJ1-1, with TRBD1 as a possible D gene (6 bases). This CDR3 is 15 amino acids long. Germline V gene lookup returns CDR1 MNHNY and CDR2 SVGAGI (reference sequence). The V end was cut by 10 bases, the J end by 4 bases, with 22 bases between. Here the CDR3 DNA reads TGTGCCACCATGGGATGGGGGGGCACGAGCACTGAAGCTTTCTTT. Its translation: CATMGWGGTSTEAFF.

Worth noting for this clone: The same CDR3 arises from other DNA sequences in this sample as well. The J gene is TRBJ1-5, the V gene TRBV5-6; 8 positions match TRBD1. After removal of 4 bases from V and 6 bases from J, the junction contained 6 bases not matched to a gene. The germline CDR1 and CDR2 sequences are SGHDT and YYEEEE. The CDR3 is 14 residues long. The CDR3 DNA sequence: TGTGCCAGCAGCCTCGGACAGGGAGGTCAGCCCCAGCATTTT. Translating it yields CASSLGQGGQPQHF.

This chain uses TRBV7-2 with TRBJ1-4, with D uncertain. CDR1 is SGHTA, CDR2 FQGNSA, per germline. The CDR3 runs 15 residues. Trimming pared 5 bases from V and 1 base from J, leaving 11 bases between. For the CDR3, the DNA is TGTGCCAGCAGCCCCGACGGGGTAACTAATGAAAAACTGTTTTTT. Amino acid sequence: CASSPDGVTNEKLFF.

This clone appeared a single time. The V and J genes are TRBV7-9 and TRBJ1-1; D is possibly TRBD1 (5 bases). This CDR3 region has 14 residues. CDR1 is SEHNR, CDR2 FQNEAQ, per germline (reference sequence). The V and J ends lost 3 bases and 5 bases respectively, with 13 bases between them. CDR3 sequence reads: CASSFSGGLTEAFF. CDR3 DNA: TGTGCCAGCAGCTTTTCTGGGGGGTTGACTGAAGCTTTCTTT.

The chain links TRBV6-5 to TRBJ2-1, with D possibly matching TRBD2 (6 bases). V was cut by 2 bases and J by 6 bases, with 8 bases left in between. CDR3 length: 13 amino acids. Germline V gene data show CDR1 as MNHEY and CDR2 as SVGAGI. The CDR3 region is CASSYRRGNEQFF. Here the CDR3 DNA reads TGTGCCAGCAGTTACAGGCGGGGCAATGAGCAGTTCTTC.

The chain couples TRBV5-1 to TRBJ1-1; D might be TRBD1 (5 bases). Germline V gives CDR1 SGHRS, CDR2 YFSETQ. Trimming removed 0 bases from V and 8 bases from J, with 14 bases in between. The length of the CDR3 is 14 residues. The CDR3 is CASSLGGVSLEAFF. CDR3 sequence (DNA): TGCGCCAGCAGCTTGGGAGGGGTTTCCCTCGAAGCTTTCTTT. The full variable domain, its missing parts supplied by reference TRBV5-1 and TRBJ1-1, is KAGVTQTPRYLIKTRGQQVTLSCSPISGHRSVSWYQQTPGQGLQFLFEYFSETQRNKGNFPGRFSGRQFSNSRSEMNVSTLELGDSALYLCASSLGGVSLEAFFGQGTRLTVV.

The chain combines TRBV12-3 or TRBV12-4 with TRBJ1-2, with a weak D call TRBD1 (6 bases). This CDR3 spans 13 amino acids. V lost 3 bases and J lost 7, with 12 bases in between. The chain's CDR3 is CASSFGGETGYTF. In nucleotides, the CDR3 is TGTGCCAGCAGTTTTGGGGGCGAAACTGGCTACACCTTC.